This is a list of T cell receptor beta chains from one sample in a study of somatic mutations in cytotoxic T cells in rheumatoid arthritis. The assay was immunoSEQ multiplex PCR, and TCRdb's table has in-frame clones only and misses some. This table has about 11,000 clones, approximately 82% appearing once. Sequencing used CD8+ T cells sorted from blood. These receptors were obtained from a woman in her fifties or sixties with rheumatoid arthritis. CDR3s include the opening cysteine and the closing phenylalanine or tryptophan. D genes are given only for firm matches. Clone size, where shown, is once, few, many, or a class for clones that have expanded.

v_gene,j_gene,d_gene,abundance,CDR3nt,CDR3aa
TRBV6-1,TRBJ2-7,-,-,TGTGCCAGCAGTGAAGACCCCTCTATATCCTACGAGCAGTACTTC,CASSEDPSISYEQYF
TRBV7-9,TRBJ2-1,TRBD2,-,TGTGCCAGCAGCCCCACGGGAGCGGGAAACGGAAATGAGCAGTTCTTC,CASSPTGAGNGNEQFF
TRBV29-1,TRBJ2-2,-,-,TGCAGCGTTCCCCGTGGGGTTGGGGCCACCGGGGAGCTGTTTTTT,CSVPRGVGATGELFF
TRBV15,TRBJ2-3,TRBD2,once,TGTGCCACCAGCACTAGGACTAGCCGCCTCACAGATACGCAGTATTTT,CATSTRTSRLTDTQYF
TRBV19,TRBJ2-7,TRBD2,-,TGTGCCAGTAGTGTCCTAGCGGGAGGTGCCTACGAGCAGTACTTC,CASSVLAGGAYEQYF
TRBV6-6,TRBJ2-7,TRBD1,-,TGTGCCAGCAGATCAAGGGGGGACAGGCTCTACGAGCAGTACTTC,CASRSRGDRLYEQYF
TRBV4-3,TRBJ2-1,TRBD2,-,TGCGCCAGCAGCCCCGGACTAGCCTACAATGAGCAGTTCTTC,CASSPGLAYNEQFF
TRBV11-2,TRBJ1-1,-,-,TGTGCCAGCACCCTCGGGGGTCTGTACACTGAAGCTTTCTTT,CASTLGGLYTEAFF
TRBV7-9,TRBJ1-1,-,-,TGTGCCAGCAGCTTAGATCTAGGTTCGGCAGCTTTCTTT,CASSLDLGSAAFF
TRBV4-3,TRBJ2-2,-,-,TGCGCCAGCAGCCAAGCAGGGCGGGAGCTGTTTTTT,CASSQAGRELFF
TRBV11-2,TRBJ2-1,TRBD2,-,TGTGCCAGCAGCCGGACTAGCGGGAGTACGAATGAGCAGTTCTTC,CASSRTSGSTNEQFF
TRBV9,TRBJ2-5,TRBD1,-,TGTGCCAGCAGCGGTGGACAGGGGGCCGGAGAGACCCAGTACTTC,CASSGGQGAGETQYF
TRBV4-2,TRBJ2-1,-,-,TGTGCCAGCAGCCAAGAACGCGGGGTCTCCTACAATGAGCAGTTCTTC,CASSQERGVSYNEQFF
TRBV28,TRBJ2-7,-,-,TGTGCCAGCAGTTTGGGTCAGGGGCCCTACGAGCAGTACTTC,CASSLGQGPYEQYF
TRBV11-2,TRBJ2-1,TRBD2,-,TGTGCCAGCAGCGCCACCGGGACTAGCGGGACCAATGAGCAGTTCTTC,CASSATGTSGTNEQFF
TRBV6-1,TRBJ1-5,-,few,TGTGCCAGCAGCGTGGGATGGGGGGACCCCGATCCCCAGCATTTT,CASSVGWGDPDPQHF
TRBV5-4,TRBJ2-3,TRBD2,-,TGTGCCAGCAGCTTTAGCGGGAGGGCCGGAGATACGCAGTATTTT,CASSFSGRAGDTQYF
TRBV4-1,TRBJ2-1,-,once,TGCGCCAGCAGCCGAACCGGGAGCTCCTACAATGAGCAGTTCTTC,CASSRTGSSYNEQFF
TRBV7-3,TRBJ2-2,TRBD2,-,TGTGCCAGCAGCTTAGATCCGGGAGGGCCAAGAGGCGGGGAGCTGTTTTTT,CASSLDPGGPRGGELFF
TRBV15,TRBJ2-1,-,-,TGTGCCACCAGCAGAGGCAGTAACAATGAGCAGTTCTTC,CATSRGSNNEQFF
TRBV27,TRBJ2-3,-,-,TGTGCCAGCAGTTTATTAGCGACCGAAGCAGATACGCAGTATTTT,CASSLLATEADTQYF
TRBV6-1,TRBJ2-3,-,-,TGTGCCAGCAGTGACCGCGGGACTGCAGGCACAGATACGCAGTATTTT,CASSDRGTAGTDTQYF
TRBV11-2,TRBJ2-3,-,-,TGTGCCAGCAGCTCAGCGGAACAAGATACGCAGTATTTT,CASSSAEQDTQYF
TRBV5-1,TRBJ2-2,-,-,TGCGCCAGCAGCGGACAGACCAACACCGGGGAGCTGTTTTTT,CASSGQTNTGELFF
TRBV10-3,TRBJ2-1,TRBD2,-,TGTGCCATCAGTGAGACCTCGACTAGCGGATACAATGAGCAGTTCTTC,CAISETSTSGYNEQFF
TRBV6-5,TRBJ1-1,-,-,TGTGCCAGCGCTCGGGGTATGTACACTGAAGCTTTCTTT,CASARGMYTEAFF
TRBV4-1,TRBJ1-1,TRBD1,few,TGCGCCAGCAGCCAGGTTGGGGACAGCGAAGCTTTCTTT,CASSQVGDSEAFF
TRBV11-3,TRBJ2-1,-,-,TGTGCCAGCAGCTCTCGTAGCGGCCTACGAGACAATGAGCAGTTCTTC,CASSSRSGLRDNEQFF